This is a list of T cell receptor beta chains from one sample in a study of blood T cell repertoires in COVID-19. Repertoires were generated with immunoSEQ multiplex PCR, while TCRdb's copy carries only in-frame clones and drops some. The sample has approximately 360,000 clones; roughly 90% are singletons. The sequenced material came from peripheral blood. These TCRs come from a middle-aged man with acute or convalescent COVID-19. Both conserved end residues are part of each CDR3.

v_gene	j_gene	CDR3aa
TRBV25-1	TRBJ1-1	CASSVGAEAFF
TRBV29-1	TRBJ2-1	CSVGRAGGNEQFF
TRBV27	TRBJ1-6	CASSFRQGRGSPLHF
TRBV18	TRBJ2-1	CASSPHADIAGGSYNEQFF
TRBV4-1	TRBJ1-6	CASSRTVGDSPLHF
TRBV9	TRBJ2-1	CASSTGTSGDEQFF
TRBV6-2/TRBV6-3	TRBJ1-5	CASSYQGTSNQPQHF
TRBV11-2	TRBJ2-5	CASSLVGVGRETQYF
TRBV7-2	TRBJ1-6	CASSLKLSSYNSPLHF
TRBV18	TRBJ1-2	CASSPQSLGAYGYTF
TRBV5-1	TRBJ2-7	CASHATGTSGRATYEQYF
TRBV5-5	TRBJ2-3	CASSHSSDTQYF
TRBV5-1	TRBJ1-1	CASSFDGDTEAFF
TRBV13	TRBJ2-1	CASSVEGGESYNEQFF
TRBV7-9	TRBJ1-1	CASSLSGLNTEAFF
TRBV7-8	TRBJ1-1	CASSRGTELNTEAFF
TRBV5-1	TRBJ2-5	CASSLNPGTSGRSVETQYF
TRBV14	TRBJ2-1	CASTRTSGYNEQFF
TRBV5-1	TRBJ1-1	CATTPGGEGGTEAFF
TRBV9	TRBJ1-1	CASSPTGVSTEAFF
TRBV5-4	TRBJ1-5	CASSLGPVSDQPQHF
TRBV30	TRBJ1-3	CAWSVNRSPFRNTIYF
TRBV7-8	TRBJ1-2	CASSRPDGEVGYTF
TRBV27	TRBJ1-2	CASSLASGLGYGYTF
TRBV29-1	TRBJ1-1	CSVDRGEGTEAFF
TRBV4-2	TRBJ1-2	CASSPRGPRGYTF
TRBV27	TRBJ2-4	CASSFRGRKNIQYF